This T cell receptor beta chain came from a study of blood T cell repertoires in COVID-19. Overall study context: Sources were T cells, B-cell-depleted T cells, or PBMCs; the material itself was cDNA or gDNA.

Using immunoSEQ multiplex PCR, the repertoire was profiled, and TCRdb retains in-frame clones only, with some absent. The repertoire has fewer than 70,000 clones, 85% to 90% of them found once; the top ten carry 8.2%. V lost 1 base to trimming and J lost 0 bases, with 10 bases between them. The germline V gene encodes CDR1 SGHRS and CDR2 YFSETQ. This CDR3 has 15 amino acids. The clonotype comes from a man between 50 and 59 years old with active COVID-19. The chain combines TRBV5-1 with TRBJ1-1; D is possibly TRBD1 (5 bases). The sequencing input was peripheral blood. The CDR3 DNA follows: TGCGCCAGCAGCTTGTCCGCAGGGATGAACACTGAAGCTTTCTTT. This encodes CASSLSAGMNTEAFF.